Included here is one T cell receptor beta chain sequence, with context. In germline, CDR1 is MGHRA, CDR2 YSYEKL. The CDR3 runs to 13 residues. Deletions cut 5 bases from V and 12 bases from J, with 16 bases between. The entry originates in a study of siplizumab effects on memory and regulatory T cells. Sequencing was performed with immunoSEQ multiplex PCR; in TCRdb, only in-frame clones are kept and a portion is missing. The repertoire holds 65,000 to 90,000 clones, around 93% seen once, with 5% in the top ten. The TCR originated in a human donor in good health. Sequencing was carried out using CD8+ T cells sorted from blood. The chain is built from TRBV4-1 and TRBJ1-4; the D is unclear. The CDR3: CASSTTDGVELFF. Written as DNA, the CDR3 is TGCGCCAGCAGCACTACTGACGGTGTCGAACTGTTTTTT.